This TCR beta chain was profiled in a study of regulatory T cells in long-lasting Graves disease (dated by TCRdb to the early 2020s). Concerning the study at large: Newly diagnosed Graves' disease patients had taken antithyroid drugs for less than 3 months. Persistent Graves' disease patients were compared with newly diagnosed Graves' disease patients by peripheral blood TCR sequencing and RNA sequencing. The study took place in China and was registered as a clinical trial. A total of around 35 samples underwent TCR sequencing: around 13 from persistent and around 20 from newly diagnosed Graves' disease patients.

Study-level results and caveats: The study examined only peripheral blood because the primary lesion, thyroid tissue, could not be accessed. Preferential use of TRBV28, TRBJ1-2 and TRBJ2-5 was observed in persistent disease, whereas TRBV20-1 and TRBJ2-1 were favored in newly diagnosed disease. Persistent patients shared more public clonotypes among themselves (under 3,000) than newly diagnosed patients did (approximately 970). Sequencing and analysis were limited to the TCR beta chain. The authors noted that the small sample size was a limitation that may lower accuracy. Compared with newly diagnosed patients, patients with persistent Graves' disease had lower TCR Shannon entropy and fewer highly expanded clones, which suggests clonal expansion.

Looking up the germline V gene (reference sequence) yields CDR1 SEHNR and CDR2 FQNEAQ. Trimming leaves V shorter by 4 bases and J shorter by 3 bases, with the junction holding 5 bases beyond the gene matches. The CDR3, cysteine through phenylalanine, is 16 amino acids long. The retained sequence is limited to the CDR3, 48 bases, with the frame set at the first base. Points on this clonotype: Its specific antigen is unknown. Base qualities are not provided; no much larger clone lies one nucleotide away.

What this sample's time point label stands for: newly diagnosed GD, antithyroid drugs for less than 3 months. RNA was extracted from PBMCs in TRIzol for both TCR sequencing and RNA sequencing. The diagnosis of Graves' disease followed American Thyroid Association guidelines. The patients came from an endocrinology department in Xi'an, China. Each patient gave roughly 8.4 milliliters of peripheral blood, collected in an EDTA anticoagulant tube. Ficoll Paque Plus density gradient separation was used to isolate PBMCs, and no further T cell sorting was performed. An Agilent 2100 Bioanalyzer and agarose gel were used to assess RNA quality, and a NanoDrop 2000 was used to measure RNA concentration. The library was obtained by multiplex PCR. The instrument was an Illumina HiSeq 4000. iRepertoire HTBI primers and Arm-PCR amplification of CDR3 regions were used to construct TCR beta libraries. Gel purification was performed on PCR products prior to sequencing. As for how the authors treated the data: Gene usage analysis of CDR3 amino acid clonotypes used the 50 to 70 TRBV and more than 13 TRBJ segments found across samples. COPE and FqMerger were used to merge filtered high-quality paired reads into contigs. Contigs were aligned with BLAST to IMGT TRBV, TRBD and TRBJ reference genes, and CDR3 was defined per IMGT. Highly expanded clones were defined as clonotypes with a frequency above 0.1%. Repertoire diversity was measured by Shannon entropy, and V-J evenness by the Gini coefficient. Public clonotypes were defined as clonotypes shared by more than one individual. TCRdb ran its own pipeline on the public reads, namely fastp trimming at Q25 and MiXCR clone calling, and kept in-frame beta chains. Records with the same CDR3 protein are collapsed into one entry carrying the most frequent genes and DNA. The V and J calls were determined by TCRdb, not by the authors. The sample table holds 350,000 to 500,000 distinct CDR3 sequences, of which over 15% were seen once. Clones ranked in the top ten supply around 10% of the sample.

This sample was shared with a second study, whose subject was T cells in Graves' hyperthyroidism and ophthalmopathy. The second paper further reports: A patient counted as having stable Graves' hyperthyroidism if no progression to ophthalmopathy occurred over 18 months of follow-up. Hyperthyroidism patients were newly diagnosed, with disease duration under 2 months, and aged 18 to 65 years. The study excluded patients with uncontrolled infections, other autoimmune diseases, pregnancy or lactation. Diagnoses relied on clinical symptoms, serum thyroxine and TRAb, thyroid ultrasound and orbital computed tomography. The first round of RT-PCR for the TCR CDR3 was performed with the HTBI primer set and the Qiagen OneStep RT-PCR kit. Blood samples also contained most of the expanded thyroid clonotypes (frequency above 0.001), which suggests that blood repertoires may reflect thyroid immune responses. Ophthalmopathy was separated from stable hyperthyroidism by a 13 V-J signature model, with roughly 88% sensitivity and about 81% specificity obtained in cross-validation and 80%/75% obtained in testing. In validation, the model predicted progression to ophthalmopathy a median of around 6.5 months before onset, with about 70% sensitivity and roughly 77% specificity. To identify TCR V-J signatures that set the groups apart, the researchers used a discovery cohort of approximately 98 patients, made up of 40 to 45 with Graves' ophthalmopathy and about 59 with stable Graves' hyperthyroidism. Prospective prediction of ophthalmopathy was tested in an independent validation cohort consisting of about 20 hyperthyroidism patients and around 17 patients who later progressed to ophthalmopathy. The approximately 90 discovery patients were divided at random into training and test sets in a 7:3 ratio. Thyroid tissue and blood T-cell repertoires from several Graves' hyperthyroidism patients were also compared in the study. After sampling, hyperthyroidism patients received methimazole starting at 30 mg daily, and ophthalmopathy patients received high-dose intravenous methylprednisolone. The libraries were constructed in a second round of multiplex PCR and then size-selected and purified. Sequencing of the libraries was done on an Illumina HiSeq2000 using paired-end 100 bp reads. SOAPnuke was used to process the raw data, removing reads that contained adapters or uncalled bases, had a mean Phred below 15, or lacked an exact match to the constant primer or identifier. High-quality paired reads were merged using COPE v1.2.5, and each unique nucleotide sequence was defined as a clonotype. MiTCR v1.1 was used to align the clonotypes against IMGT TRBV, TRBD and TRBJ reference segments. Only V-J combinations with frequency above 0.0001, covering approximately 99% of repertoires, were analysed. The TCS score was defined as F50 (clonal expansion) divided by E x V (chaos), with BLOSUM62-based TCRdist calculated between CDR3 peptides within each V-J. Welch's t-statistics and random forest reduced some 510 V-J features to 10 to 15, which were used in a naive Bayes classifier (R e1071). No statistical method was used to fix the sample size in advance, and group allocation was not hidden from the investigators. The paper describes TCR Vbeta CDR3 sequencing of 140 or so peripheral blood samples, made up of fewer than 50 ophthalmopathy patients, roughly 72 hyperthyroidism patients and 17 progressor patients.

The clonotype was recovered from a woman between 25 and 40 years old with Graves disease. Donor details come from another sample of the same person, matched by shared clones. The sample here was peripheral blood mononuclear cells (PBMCs), taken at new diagnosis, from a patient treated with antithyroid drugs. Rearrangement joined TRBV7-9 to TRBJ2-6; TRBD2 lines up with 8 middle nucleotides. The CDR3 loop reads CASSSPRGGGANVLTF. The DNA sequence is TGTGCCAGCAGCTCGCCTCGGGGGGGTGGGGCCAACGTCCTGACTTTC.